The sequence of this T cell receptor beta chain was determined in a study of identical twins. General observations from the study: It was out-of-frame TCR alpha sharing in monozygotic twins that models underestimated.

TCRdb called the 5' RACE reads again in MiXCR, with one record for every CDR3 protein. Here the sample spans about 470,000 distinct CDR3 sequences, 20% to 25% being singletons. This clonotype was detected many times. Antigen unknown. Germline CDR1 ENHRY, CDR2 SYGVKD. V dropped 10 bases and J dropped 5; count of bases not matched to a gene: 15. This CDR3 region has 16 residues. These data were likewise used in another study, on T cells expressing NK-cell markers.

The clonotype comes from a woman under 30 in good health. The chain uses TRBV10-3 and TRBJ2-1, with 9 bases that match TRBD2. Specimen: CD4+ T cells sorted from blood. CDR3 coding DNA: TGTGCCACCGCCCTTAATAGCGGGAGCGCCCACAATGAGCAGTTCTTC. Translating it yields CATALNSGSAHNEQFF.